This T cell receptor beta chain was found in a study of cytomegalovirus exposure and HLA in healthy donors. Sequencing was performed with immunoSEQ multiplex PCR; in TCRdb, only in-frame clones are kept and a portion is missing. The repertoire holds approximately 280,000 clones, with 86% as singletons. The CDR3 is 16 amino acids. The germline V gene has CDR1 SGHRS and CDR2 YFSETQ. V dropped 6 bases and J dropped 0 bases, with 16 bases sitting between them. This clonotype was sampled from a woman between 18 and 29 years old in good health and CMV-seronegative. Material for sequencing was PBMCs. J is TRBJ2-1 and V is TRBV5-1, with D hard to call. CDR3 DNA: TGCGCCAGCAACCCAGACATTTTTAGCTCCTACAATGAGCAGTTCTTC. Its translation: CASNPDIFSSYNEQFF. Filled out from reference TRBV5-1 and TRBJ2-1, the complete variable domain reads KAGVTQTPRYLIKTRGQQVTLSCSPISGHRSVSWYQQTPGQGLQFLFEYFSETQRNKGNFPGRFSGRQFSNSRSEMNVSTLELGDSALYLCASNPDIFSSYNEQFFGPGTRLTVL.